The 20 T cell receptor beta chains reported below all come from one sample, sequenced in a study of PD-1 blockade in classical Hodgkin lymphoma. Every patient experienced relapse after autologous stem cell transplantation, and brentuximab vedotin exposure varied. Using immunoSEQ multiplex PCR, the repertoire was profiled, and TCRdb retains in-frame clones only, with some absent. The table records 20,000 or so clones, 75% to 85% of them present only once. Source: peripheral blood mononuclear cells (PBMCs), taken before the second cycle of nivolumab. Source of these receptors: a human donor with classical Hodgkin lymphoma.

The chain is built from TRBV6-6 and TRBJ1-4, with D hard to call. Germline CDR1 MNHNY, CDR2 SVGAGI (reference sequence). The ends were cut back, 2 bases at V and 7 bases at J, with 11 bases in the middle. The CDR3 extends over 14 amino acids. CDR3 bases: TGTGCCAGCAGTTACCATGCCGTATTTGAAAAACTGTTTTTT. It yields the protein CASSYHAVFEKLFF.

The CDR3 protein is CASSVQGQGIHEQYF. DNA of the CDR3: TGTGCCAGCAGCGTACAAGGACAGGGGATCCACGAGCAGTACTTC. This chain uses TRBV9 with TRBJ2-7; 9 bases match TRBD1. V lost 1 base to trimming and J lost 5 bases; unmatched junction nucleotides: 7. This CDR3 contains 15 residues. Germline lookup yields CDR1 SGDLS and CDR2 YYNGEE.

The chain links TRBV10-2 to TRBJ1-1, with 10 positions matching TRBD1. The CDR3 spans 13 residues. Trimming removed 4 bases from V and 6 bases from J; junction bases left unmatched: 2. The germline V gene encodes CDR1 WSHSY and CDR2 SAAADI. CDR3 loop: CASSVGTGAEAFF. In DNA, the CDR3 is TGCGCCAGCAGTGTGGGGACAGGGGCTGAAGCTTTCTTT.

This clone has only a few counts. The chain employs TRBV5-1 and TRBJ2-3; D gene unclear. Deletions cut 5 bases from V and 3 bases from J, with 4 bases between. The germline CDR1 and CDR2 sequences are SGHRS and YFSETQ. The CDR3 runs 11 residues. The CDR3, as DNA: TGCGCCAGCAGTCGGACAGATACGCAGTATTTT. This codes for CASSRTDTQYF.

The J gene is TRBJ1-4, the V gene TRBV6-1; 8 nucleotides agree with TRBD1. This CDR3 contains 15 residues. Per the germline V gene, CDR1 is MNHNS and CDR2 is SASEGT. V trimming: 4 bases; J trimming: 4 bases; junction bases outside the gene matches: 5. The DNA of the CDR3 is TGTGCCAGCAGTGTAGACAGGGGCGGTAATGAAAAACTGTTTTTT. Its protein product is CASSVDRGGNEKLFF.

The CDR3 DNA reads TGTGCCAGCAGGAAAGGGACCCCCTACGCGACTGAAGCTTTCTTT. As protein: CASRKGTPYATEAFF. V usage is TRBV6-1 and J usage is TRBJ1-1, with D perhaps matching TRBD1 (5 bases). Germline CDR1 reads MNHNS; CDR2 reads SASEGT. Trimming cost V 6 bases and J 5 bases, with 19 bases left between them. CDR3 size: 15 residues.

This chain joins TRBV9 and TRBJ2-7, with TRBD2 matching 8 bases. Looked up from germline, CDR1 is SGDLS and CDR2 is YYNGEE. Trimming at V came to 1 base and at J to 3 bases, leaving 6 bases not matched to a gene. The CDR3 sequence is 15 residues long. The CDR3 region is CASSVQAGDYYEQYF. CDR3 DNA sequence: TGTGCCAGCAGCGTACAAGCGGGAGATTACTACGAGCAGTACTTC.

V is TRBV28 and J is TRBJ1-1; D is ambiguous. Trimming removed 2 bases at V and 5 bases at J, with 12 bases between. CDR3 size: 14 residues. Per the germline V gene, CDR1 is MDHEN and CDR2 is SYDVKM. CDR3 nucleotides: TGTGCCAGCAGTTTACATAGGTCTCGGACTGAAGCTTTCTTT. This encodes CASSLHRSRTEAFF.

On this clone itself: The junction departs from the called germline gene at one end, perhaps through a read error. The chain carries TRBV5-4 and TRBJ1-2; possible D gene TRBD1, 5 bases. CDR1 is SGHNT and CDR2 is YYREEE in the germline V gene (reference sequence). The CDR3 is 13 amino acids. CDR3 in DNA: TGTGCCAGCAACTTGGGGGGGAGCTATGGCTACACCTTC. Translation: CASNLGGSYGYTF.

The chain joins TRBV5-8 to TRBJ2-4, with TRBD1 identical over 10 bases. Germline CDR1 is SGHTS and CDR2 is YDEGEE. V dropped 3 bases and J dropped 6; count of bases not matched to a gene: 6. This CDR3 is 15 amino acids long. In DNA form, the CDR3 reads TGTGCCAGCAGCTGGGCCGGGGACAGGGGAAACATTCAGTACTTC. It is translated as CASSWAGDRGNIQYF. The full variable domain, completed using reference TRBV5-8 and TRBJ2-4, is EAGVTQSPTHLIKTRGQQATLRCSPISGHTSVYWYQQALGLGLQFLLWYDEGEERNRGNFPPRFSGRQFPNYSSELNVNALELEDSALYLCASSWAGDRGNIQYFGAGTRLSVL.

The rearrangement links TRBV7-2 to TRBJ2-7, with D unresolved. The CDR3 runs 14 residues. Germline CDR1 and CDR2: SGHTA and FQGNSA. V gave up 1 base and J gave up 3 bases, with 10 bases separating them. The CDR3 protein is CASSLDAVNYEQYF. CDR3 nucleotide sequence: TGTGCCAGCAGCTTAGATGCCGTGAACTACGAGCAGTACTTC.

V usage is TRBV6-1 and J usage is TRBJ2-5, with D uncertain. The V end lost 6 bases, the J end lost 4 bases, and 9 bases lay between the germline ends. The CDR3 length is 12 residues. Germline-derived CDR1 and CDR2 are MNHNS and SASEGT. This chain's CDR3 is CASRVLGETQYF. The CDR3 DNA is TGTGCCAGCAGGGTATTGGGAGAGACCCAGTACTTC.

The chain has TRBV27 and TRBJ1-2; maybe TRBD1 (6 bases). The CDR3 has 14 residues. V was trimmed by 3 bases and J by 4 bases, leaving 12 bases between them. Germline values: CDR1 MNHEY, CDR2 SMNVEV (reference sequence). CDR3 nucleotide sequence: TGTGCCAGCAGTTTTCGGGGGCGCACCTATGGCTACACCTTC. It translates to CASSFRGRTYGYTF.

In its sample, this clone was seen once. The gene calls are TRBV20-1 and TRBJ2-1; D not certain. The CDR3 length is 11 residues. Germline V CDR1 and CDR2: DFQATT, SNEGSKA (reference sequence). The V and J ends lost 5 bases and 8 bases respectively, with 10 bases between them. The CDR3 region is CSAPRTDEQFF. The CDR3, as DNA: TGCAGTGCTCCTAGGACCGATGAGCAGTTCTTC.

The genes are TRBV5-1 and TRBJ1-1, with D perhaps TRBD1 (6 bases). Germline V CDR1 and CDR2: SGHRS, YFSETQ. V lost 1 base, J lost 3 bases, and 7 bases lay in between. The CDR3 totals 13 residues. The CDR3 DNA follows: TGCGCCAGCAGCTTGAACAGGGACACTGAAGCTTTCTTT. Its protein is CASSLNRDTEAFF.

This chain uses TRBV28 with TRBJ2-1; no clear D gene. CDR3 length equals 13 residues. Germline CDR1 is MDHEN and CDR2 is SYDVKM. The germline V and J ends were trimmed by 7 bases and 4 bases, with 11 bases remaining between them. The CDR3 DNA is TGTGCCAGCAAAATGTCAGGATACAATGAGCAGTTCTTC. It encodes CASKMSGYNEQFF.

This rearrangement joins TRBV27 to TRBJ2-3, with 10 nucleotides matching TRBD2. The V and J ends lost 5 bases and 4 bases, in that order; junction bases with no gene match: 9. The V gene's germline CDR1 is MNHEY and CDR2 SMNVEV (reference sequence). The CDR3 sequence is 16 residues long. CDR3 protein: CASSPEASGSSDTQYF. For the CDR3, the DNA is TGTGCCAGCAGTCCCGAGGCTAGCGGGAGCTCAGATACGCAGTATTTT.

This clone was picked up one time. The chain is built from TRBV29-1 and TRBJ2-7; TRBD2 aligns across 12 bases. V lost 7 bases, J lost 6 bases, and 10 bases stayed unmatched. There are 14 residues in the CDR3. Germline CDR1 SQVTM, CDR2 ANQGSEA. CDR3 residues: CSASLAGGAGEQYF. The CDR3 nucleotides are TGCAGCGCCAGCCTAGCGGGAGGGGCGGGCGAGCAGTACTTC.

J is TRBJ2-7 and V is TRBV14; perhaps D is TRBD1 or TRBD2 (5 bases each). This CDR3 contains 16 residues. CDR1 and CDR2 (germline): SGHDN, FVKESK. Trimming cost V 4 bases and J 2 bases, with 18 bases left between them. CDR3 loop: CASSPNLGQGPYEQYF. The CDR3 DNA is TGTGCCAGCAGCCCGAACCTGGGGCAGGGACCCTACGAGCAGTACTTC.

This clone has a single count. J is TRBJ2-3 and V is TRBV19; tentative D call: TRBD2 (6 bases). V lost 3 bases and J lost 3, with 7 bases in between. The length of the CDR3 is 13 residues. Germline V lookup: CDR1 LNHDA, CDR2 SQIVND (reference sequence). CDR3 bases: TGTGCCAGTAGTATTCGGGGGACAGATACGCAGTATTTT. Its protein is CASSIRGTDTQYF.